This passage covers 9 T cell receptor beta chains from one sample sequenced in a study of blood T cell repertoires in COVID-19 (TCRdb year 2020). Libraries were made using the immunoSEQ multiplex PCR assay. In TCRdb, the immuneACCESS table is reduced to in-frame sequences with V and J assigned. These tables do not hold every clone; where another copy was compared, an unresolved V gene accounts for under half, and the others remain unexplained. The sample table holds around 250,000 clones, of which 80% to 90% were seen once. The ten largest clones represent about 3% of the sample. Input material: peripheral blood. The receptor set was obtained from a woman aged 25 to 45 with active or convalescent COVID-19.

The chain employs TRBV19 and TRBJ2-7; D unclear. The germline gives CDR1 LNHDA, CDR2 SQIVND (reference sequence). V gave up 0 bases and J gave up 3 bases, with 9 bases separating them. The CDR3 runs 14 residues. The CDR3 sequence is CASSIDGLNYEQYF. The DNA of the CDR3 is TGTGCCAGTAGTATAGATGGGCTAAACTACGAGCAGTACTTC.

The chain combines TRBV30 with TRBJ2-5; D is ambiguous. This CDR3 region has 15 residues. Germline-derived CDR1 and CDR2 are GTSNPN and SVGIG (reference sequence). The V and J ends lost 2 bases and 2 bases respectively, with 15 bases between them. The DNA for the CDR3 is TGTGCCTGGAGTCAGCCGACTTTTTCACAAGAGACCCAGTACTTC. Its protein product is CAWSQPTFSQETQYF.

This chain connects TRBV28 to TRBJ2-5; 9 bases line up with TRBD2. The CDR3 consists of 14 residues. Germline V gene sequence: CDR1 MDHEN, CDR2 SYDVKM. V shed 6 bases and J 2 bases; nucleotides not matched to a gene: 4. CDR3 nucleotides: TGTGCCAGCAGGCCAGCGGGGGGTCAAGAGACCCAGTACTTC. Protein sequence: CASRPAGGQETQYF.

The V and J genes are TRBV12-3 or TRBV12-4 and TRBJ2-7; D gene unclear. The ends were cut back, 5 bases at V and 6 bases at J, with 11 bases in the middle. This CDR3 is 12 amino acids long. This CDR3 reads CASSAHSAEQYF. The DNA of the CDR3 is TGTGCCAGCAGTGCCCACAGTGCCGAGCAGTACTTC.

Regarding this clone: This CDR3 is also generated by other DNA sequences in the sample. The chain is built from TRBV5-1 and TRBJ1-1; D remains ambiguous. CDR1 and CDR2 from the germline V gene are SGHRS and YFSETQ. The CDR3 is 12 amino acids. V dropped 0 bases and J dropped 6 bases, with 6 bases sitting between them. In nucleotides, the CDR3 is TGCGCCAGCAGCTTGGCCGGGTCTGAAGCTTTCTTT. This codes for CASSLAGSEAFF.

V and J are TRBV18 and TRBJ2-2; 7 nucleotides align to TRBD1. CDR3 length: 17 amino acids. Unmatched junction bases numbered 16, after V lost 6 bases and J lost 6 bases. Germline CDR1 is KGHSH and CDR2 is LQKENI. The CDR3 spells CASSSRDSPLGAGELFF. The CDR3 DNA sequence: TGTGCCAGCTCGTCCCGGGACAGCCCTCTGGGGGCCGGGGAGCTGTTTTTT.

This clone was seen once. The chain uses TRBV6-2 or TRBV6-3 and TRBJ2-1; TRBD1 matches at 9 bases. V trimming: 5 bases; J trimming: 7 bases; junction bases outside the gene matches: 12. CDR3 length equals 16 residues. Germline V gene sequence: CDR1 MNHEY, CDR2 SVGEGT. CDR3 protein: CASSRSPPGQGNEQFF. In DNA, the CDR3 is TGTGCCAGCAGTCGCTCACCACCGGGACAGGGTAATGAGCAGTTCTTC.

The gene calls are TRBV28 and TRBJ2-3; 7 positions match TRBD1. This CDR3 is built from 14 residues. CDR1 and CDR2 (germline): MDHEN, SYDVKM. With V trimmed by 7 bases and J by 6 bases, 10 bases remained unmatched. CDR3 in amino acids: CASKKEQGVDTQYF. In DNA form, the CDR3 reads TGTGCCAGCAAAAAGGAGCAGGGGGTGGATACGCAGTATTTT.

The CDR3 reads CASSRSGGPYNEQFF. The CDR3 DNA sequence: TGTGCCAGCAGCCGTAGCGGGGGGCCCTACAATGAGCAGTTCTTC. The chain is built from TRBV5-4 and TRBJ2-1, with 10 bases that match TRBD2. Germline V gene sequence: CDR1 SGHNT, CDR2 YYREEE (reference sequence). The ends lost 4 bases at V and 2 bases at J; junction bases unmatched: 3. There are 15 residues in the CDR3.